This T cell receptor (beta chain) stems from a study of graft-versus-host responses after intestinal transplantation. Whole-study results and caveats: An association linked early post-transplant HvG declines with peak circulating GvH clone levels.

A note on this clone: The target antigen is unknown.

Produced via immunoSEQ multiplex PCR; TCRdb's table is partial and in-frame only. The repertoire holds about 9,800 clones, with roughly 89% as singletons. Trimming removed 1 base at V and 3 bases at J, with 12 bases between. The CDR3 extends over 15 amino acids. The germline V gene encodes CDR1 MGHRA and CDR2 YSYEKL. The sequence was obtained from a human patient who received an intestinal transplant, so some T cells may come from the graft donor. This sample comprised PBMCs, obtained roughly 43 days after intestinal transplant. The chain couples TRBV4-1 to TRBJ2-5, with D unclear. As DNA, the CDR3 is TGCGCCAGCAGCCAAGCCAGACCGGACGAAGAGACCCAGTACTTC. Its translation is CASSQARPDEETQYF.